This T cell receptor beta chain was identified during a study of blood T cell repertoires in COVID-19. Across the study: PBMCs, B-cell-depleted T cells, or T cells were the source of the cDNA or gDNA that made up the material.

Authors' methods: It was from reference gene primer amplification that nucleated cell counts were estimated. The table came from immunoSEQ multiplex PCR; TCRdb's copy has only in-frame clones and leaves some out. V and J calls and clone size are as listed in that table; D and trimming were resolved from the DNA. There are roughly 150,000 clones in the sample; roughly 74% occur only once, and approximately 13% lies in the top ten. This clone was seen only a few times. CDR3 length equals 13 residues. Looked up from germline, CDR1 is GTSNPN and CDR2 is SVGIG (reference sequence). V dropped 0 bases and J dropped 5 bases, with 8 bases sitting between them.

The origin of this receptor is a woman aged 80 or over with acute or convalescent COVID-19. The sequenced sample consisted of peripheral blood. V gene TRBV30 combines with J gene TRBJ1-5; a possible D gene is TRBD1 (5 bases). The CDR3 sequence is CAWSVQEYQPQHF. CDR3 nucleotide sequence: TGTGCCTGGAGTGTACAGGAATATCAGCCCCAGCATTTT.